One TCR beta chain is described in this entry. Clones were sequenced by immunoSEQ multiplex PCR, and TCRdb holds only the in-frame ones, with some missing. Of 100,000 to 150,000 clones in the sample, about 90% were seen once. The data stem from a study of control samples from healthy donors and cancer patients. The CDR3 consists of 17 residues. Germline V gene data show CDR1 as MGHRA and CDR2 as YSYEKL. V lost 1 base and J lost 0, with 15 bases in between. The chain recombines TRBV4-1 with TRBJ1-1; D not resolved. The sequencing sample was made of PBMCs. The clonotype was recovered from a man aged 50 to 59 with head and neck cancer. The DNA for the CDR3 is TGCGCCAGCAGCCAAGGGGTGGCGCGGGTAATGAACACTGAAGCTTTCTTT. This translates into CASSQGVARVMNTEAFF.